The rows below give T cell receptor beta chains drawn from one sample of a study of blood T cell repertoires in COVID-19. Sequenced by immunoSEQ multiplex PCR; TCRdb stores in-frame clones only, minus some. Here the sample spans some 270,000 clones, approximately 89% being singletons. The specimen was peripheral blood. The origin of the receptors is a man aged 35 to 55 with active or convalescent COVID-19. The CDR3 runs from the conserved cysteine through the conserved F or W. The D gene is left open where the match is weak. For some rows the clone size is stated as once, few or many, or as a class when expanded; others skip it.

CDR3,DNA,length,V,size,J,D
CASSPSGTGLGGTEAFF,TGTGCCAGCTCACCCTCCGGGACAGGGTTGGGGGGCACTGAAGCTTTCTTT,17,TRBV18,many,TRBJ1-1,TRBD1
CATAGFPRPNTEAFF,TGTGCCACCGCAGGGTTCCCTCGACCTAACACTGAAGCTTTCTTT,15,TRBV2,-,TRBJ1-1,-
CSASSTSGGVTYTQYF,TGCAGTGCTAGTAGTACTAGCGGGGGGGTGACATATACGCAGTATTTT,16,TRBV20-1,-,TRBJ2-3,TRBD2
CASSQEWGLSSYNEQFF,TGCGCCAGCAGCCAAGAATGGGGCCTGAGCTCCTACAATGAGCAGTTCTTC,17,TRBV4-1,-,TRBJ2-1,-
CASSLTRYGDNTEAFF,TGTGCCAGCAGCTTAACCCGTTACGGGGATAACACTGAAGCTTTCTTT,16,TRBV7-9,-,TRBJ1-1,-
CASVPPAGVDGELFF,TGTGCCAGTGTCCCCCCAGCGGGCGTGGACGGGGAGCTGTTTTTT,15,TRBV19,-,TRBJ2-2,-
CASSATATGVGIQYF,TGTGCCAGCAGTGCCACTGCTACAGGGGTGGGCATTCAGTACTTC,15,TRBV2,-,TRBJ2-4,TRBD1
CARGDRGNLERPDTQYF,TGTGCTAGGGGGGACAGGGGGAATTTAGAGCGGCCAGATACGCAGTATTTT,17,TRBV12-5,-,TRBJ2-3,TRBD1
CASSIVIRETQYF,TGTGCCAGTAGTATAGTTATTCGGGAGACCCAGTACTTC,13,TRBV19,-,TRBJ2-5,-
CASSLGSSPLHF,TGTGCCAGCAGTTTGGGCAGTTCACCCCTCCACTTT,12,TRBV12-3/TRBV12-4,few,TRBJ1-6,-